Below, 13 T cell receptor beta chains from the same sample are listed, as sequenced in a study of response to subunit inactivated influenza vaccine. TCRdb analysed the RT-PCR reads with MiXCR anew, one entry per CDR3 protein. This table holds roughly 760,000 distinct CDR3 sequences, around 21% found once. The material sequenced was PBMCs from blood, taken 5 to 6 days after vaccination. The receptors here all came from a man aged 50 to 60 who received an inactivated influenza vaccine.

V gene TRBV7-9 combines with J gene TRBJ1-5, with D unclear. The V gene lost 5 bases and the J gene lost 6 bases, with 14 bases spanning the gap. The CDR3 length is 14 residues. CDR1 and CDR2 (germline): SEHNR, FQNEAQ (reference sequence). This chain's CDR3 is CASSPGPWAQPQHF. DNA for the CDR3: TGTGCCAGCAGCCCGGGCCCTTGGGCTCAGCCCCAGCATTTT.

At least ten counts were recorded for this clonotype. The chain has TRBV29-1 and TRBJ2-7, with a possible D match to TRBD1 (5 bases). In germline, CDR1 is SQVTM, CDR2 ANQGSEA. The CDR3 sequence is 13 residues long. V was pared by 4 bases and J by 2 bases, with 12 bases between. The CDR3 loop is CSVGPDSTYEQYF. The DNA of the CDR3 is TGCAGCGTTGGGCCCGACAGCACCTACGAGCAGTACTTC.

This clonotype has just a few counts. This chain connects TRBV6-6 to TRBJ2-7, with D hard to call. V lost 3 bases, J lost 0 bases, and 6 bases lay in between. The CDR3 is 13 amino acids. CDR1 MNHNY and CDR2 SVGAGI come from the germline V gene (reference sequence). The CDR3 DNA sequence: TGTGCCAGCAGTTATGGAGCCTCCTACGAGCAGTACTTC. This codes for CASSYGASYEQYF.

This clonotype was recorded many times. This chain uses TRBV12-3 or TRBV12-4 with TRBJ1-6; TRBD1 is a possible D gene (5 bases). This CDR3 is 15 amino acids long. V lost 8 bases, J lost 1 base, and 12 bases lay in between. The CDR3: CASLFSGSYNSPLHF. The CDR3 DNA reads as TGTGCCAGCCTCTTTTCAGGGTCCTATAATTCACCCCTCCACTTT.

This clonotype has only a few counts. The chain is built from TRBV6-2 or TRBV6-3 and TRBJ1-1; the D is unclear. Per the germline V gene, CDR1 is MNHEY and CDR2 is SVGEGT. The germline V and J ends were trimmed by 5 bases and 0 bases, with 7 bases remaining between them. CDR3 length: 13 residues. The CDR3 nucleotides are TGTGCCAGCAGTAAAGGGATGAACACTGAAGCTTTCTTT. This translates into CASSKGMNTEAFF.

This chain connects TRBV5-1 to TRBJ1-2; D might be TRBD1 (5 bases). V gave up 4 bases and J gave up 2 bases, with 12 bases separating them. The CDR3 has 14 residues. CDR1 and CDR2 (germline): SGHRS, YFSETQ. This CDR3 reads CASSAGTENYGYTF. CDR3 coding DNA: TGCGCCAGCAGCGCAGGGACGGAGAACTATGGCTACACCTTC.

The chain links TRBV3-1 to TRBJ1-2; possibly TRBD1 for D (6 bases). CDR3 size: 16 residues. Looked up from germline, CDR1 is LGHDT and CDR2 is YNNKEL (reference sequence). V dropped 5 bases and J dropped 0 bases, with 16 bases sitting between them. CDR3 protein: CASSGPGHRPNYGYTF. CDR3 nucleotide sequence: TGTGCCAGCAGCGGACCGGGACATCGACCTAACTATGGCTACACCTTC.

This clonotype was recorded many times. This rearrangement joins TRBV28 to TRBJ2-1; TRBD1 might be the D (5 bases). V lost 6 bases and J lost 3, with 18 bases in between. CDR3 length equals 16 residues. Germline V gives CDR1 MDHEN, CDR2 SYDVKM. CDR3 protein: CASRPLQGTDYNEQFF. CDR3 coding DNA: TGTGCCAGCAGGCCCCTTCAGGGAACCGACTACAATGAGCAGTTCTTC.

A few counts support this clonotype. CDR3 amino acids: CASSYNCFQETQYF. The CDR3 DNA reads as TGTGCCAGCAGTTACAATTGTTTCCAAGAGACCCAGTACTTC. The chain is built from TRBV6-2 or TRBV6-3 and TRBJ2-5; no firm D call. Germline loops: CDR1 MNHEY, CDR2 SVGEGT. The CDR3 sequence is 14 residues long. Between the trimmed V and J ends, which lost 2 bases and 1 base, there was a span of 8 bases.

V gene TRBV10-3 combines with J gene TRBJ2-7, with TRBD2 matching 9 bases. The germline V gene encodes CDR1 ENHRY and CDR2 SYGVKD. The CDR3 runs to 18 residues. J was trimmed by 0 bases and V by 5 bases; bases with no gene match: 14. The CDR3 nucleotides are TGTGCCATCAGTTTTTCCGAACATAGCGGGGGAGGCTCCTACGAGCAGTACTTC. Encoded protein: CAISFSEHSGGGSYEQYF.

This clonotype was detected once. The genes are TRBV20-1 and TRBJ2-5; either TRBD1 or TRBD2 may supply D (5 bases each). The V gene lost 4 bases and the J gene lost 2 bases, with 14 bases spanning the gap. Per germline, CDR1 DFQATT and CDR2 SNEGSKA (reference sequence). The CDR3 runs to 14 residues. CDR3 protein: CSAKNPGRQETQYF. The DNA for the CDR3 is TGCAGTGCTAAGAATCCGGGACGGCAAGAGACCCAGTACTTC.

The chain combines TRBV2 with TRBJ1-2, with a weak D call TRBD1 (6 bases). This CDR3 contains 14 residues. CDR1 and CDR2 (germline): SNHLY, FYNNEI. V gave up 6 bases and J gave up 5 bases, with 16 bases separating them. This chain's CDR3 is CASSGSGAVYGYTF. DNA for the CDR3: TGTGCCAGCAGCGGATCAGGGGCGGTATATGGCTACACCTTC.

This clonotype was seen a handful of times. This chain uses TRBV7-2 with TRBJ2-7; no reliable D call. The V gene's germline CDR1 is SGHTA and CDR2 FQGNSA. The CDR3 is made up of 14 amino acids. V was cut by 1 base and J by 0 bases, with 7 bases left in between. CDR3 protein: CASSLEVHSYEQYF. The CDR3 coding sequence is TGTGCCAGCAGCTTAGAAGTCCACTCCTACGAGCAGTACTTC.